The T cell receptor beta chain described here comes from a study of T cells in tuberculosis. Cells were sorted from thawed PBMC rested overnight and stained with GMM-loaded CD1B tetramer, viability dye and anti-CD3. C32 glucose monomycolate from Rhodococcus equi was loaded onto the CD1B tetramers. PBMC for tetramer sorting were first depleted of CD14-expressing monocytes. Approximately 110,000 tetramer-negative cells were sorted from each donor. No alpha-beta pairing information exists for these sequences. Measured with immunoSEQ multiplex PCR; TCRdb has only the in-frame clones, and not every one. The sample lists nearly 60,000 clones; nearly 90% were seen once. This clone was counted once. The V end lost 1 base, the J end lost 9 bases, and 20 bases lay between the germline ends. The CDR3 length is 16 residues. Germline CDR1 is PRHDT and CDR2 is FYEKMQ (reference sequence).

The TCR comes from an adult woman with latent tuberculosis. This sequence joins TRBV13 and TRBJ2-3; possibly TRBD2 for D (6 bases). The sequenced sample was CD1b-GMM tetramer-negative cells sorted from PBMCs. The CDR3 is CASSLEAGPTLGTQYF. In DNA, the CDR3 is TGTGCCAGCAGCTTAGAGGCGGGGCCTACTTTGGGGACGCAGTATTTT.